Listed here is a single TCR beta chain. Its matching antigen is unknown. Template switching introduced a universal primer site, and the cDNA bore unique molecular identifiers. TCRdb analysed the 5' RACE reads with MiXCR anew, one entry per CDR3 protein. Of hundreds of thousands of distinct CDR3 sequences listed, 7.5% are singletons. Germline V gene lookup returns CDR1 SQVTM and CDR2 ANQGSEA. This CDR3 contains 14 residues. With V trimmed by 4 bases and J by 5 bases, 6 bases remained unmatched. The sample comes from a study of identical twins. Whole-study results and caveats: Within beta out-of-frame sequences, the excess sharing observed between twins was weaker.

This sample also appeared in a second study, on yellow fever vaccine responses in identical twins. From that second work: As reported, the vaccine T cell response of twins seemed partly convergent and partly personalized.

Sequencing input: memory (CD45RO+) T cells sorted from blood. This rearrangement joins TRBV29-1 to TRBJ1-1, with 11 bases identical to TRBD1. The sequence derives from a young woman in good health. The CDR3 region is CSVAYGTGGTEAFF. The CDR3 nucleotides read TGCAGCGTTGCGTACGGGACAGGGGGAACTGAAGCTTTCTTT.